The entry below gives a single T cell receptor beta chain sequence along with its context. What it binds is unknown. An amount of RNA that ranged from roughly 0.5 to 1 ug was reverse transcribed with random hexamers. MiXCR, applied by TCRdb to the immunoSEQ multiplex PCR reads, yields one record per CDR3 protein. The sample holds approximately 180,000 distinct CDR3 sequences, around 95% seen once. This CDR3 spans 13 amino acids. Trimming stripped 1 base from V and 7 bases from J, with 10 bases between. Germline lookup yields CDR1 SGHTA and CDR2 FQGNSA. The data derive from a study of CD8 T cells in Susac syndrome. The study, taken as a whole, reports: The study recognized that the number of individuals in its TCR sequencing and HLA analysis was relatively small.

The sample was CD4+ T cells from PBMCs. The receptor comes from a human donor with multiple sclerosis. The chain combines TRBV7-2 with TRBJ2-5; weak D call: TRBD1 (5 bases). As DNA, the CDR3 is TGTGCCAGCAGCTTAGGCCCCCAGGGGACCCAGTACTTC. Protein: CASSLGPQGTQYF. Combining the CDR3 with reference TRBV7-2 and TRBJ2-5 gives the whole variable domain GAGVSQSPSNKVTEKGKDVELRCDPISGHTALYWYRQSLGQGLEFLIYFQGNSAPDKSGLPSDRFSAERTGGSVSTLTIQRTQQEDSAVYLCASSLGPQGTQYFGPGTRLLVL.